The 17 T cell receptor beta chains below were found in one sample sequenced in a study of shared clonotypes between healthy human individuals. Profiling relied on immunoSEQ multiplex PCR, and the TCRdb table lists in-frame clones only, not all of them. This repertoire shows fewer than 3 million clones, about 90% found once; its top ten account for 0.3% to 0.45%. The source material was naive CD4+ T cells from PBMCs. Subset noted: CD45RA+ positively selected. These TCRs come from a man between 18 and 35 years old in good health. Some clones in this sample may be carry-over from other donors' samples.

V usage is TRBV19 and J usage is TRBJ1-1; D is unresolved. The CDR3 extends over 16 amino acids. Germline lookup yields CDR1 LNHDA and CDR2 SQIVND (reference sequence). Trimming pared 0 bases from V and 3 bases from J, leaving 14 bases between. As DNA, the CDR3 is TGTGCCAGTAGTATAGAATCGCGGAGTAGCTACACTGAAGCTTTCTTT. It translates to CASSIESRSSYTEAFF.

The V call is TRBV12-5, the J call TRBJ2-2, with 11 bases identical to TRBD1. CDR3 length equals 16 residues. The germline CDR1 and CDR2 sequences are LGHNT and FRNRAP. The J segment lost 2 bases and the V segment lost 6 bases, leaving 5 bases of the junction unmatched. The CDR3 sequence: CASGWDRGDNTGELFF. The CDR3 coding sequence is TGTGCTAGTGGCTGGGACAGGGGGGACAACACCGGGGAGCTGTTTTTT.

The CDR3 sequence is CASSKTGGPTEAFF. CDR3 DNA sequence: TGTGCCAGTAGTAAGACAGGAGGACCCACTGAAGCTTTCTTT. The gene calls are TRBV19 and TRBJ1-1; tentative D call: TRBD1 (6 bases). This CDR3 has 14 residues. V shed 4 bases and J shed 4 bases, with 13 bases lying between them. Germline CDR1 reads LNHDA; CDR2 reads SQIVND (reference sequence).

This CDR3 reads CASSLRQLQETQYF. In nucleotides, the CDR3 is TGTGCCAGCAGCCTGCGACAATTACAAGAGACCCAGTACTTC. The chain carries TRBV7-2 and TRBJ2-5; D gene unclear. Trimming left V 5 bases short and J 2 bases short, with 12 bases between. The CDR3 sequence is 14 residues long. Germline V gene data show CDR1 as SGHTA and CDR2 as FQGNSA.

The chain links TRBV7-3 to TRBJ2-1; tentative D call: TRBD1 (5 bases). This CDR3 is 12 amino acids long. Germline V gene data show CDR1 as SGHTA and CDR2 as FQGTGA. The V end lost 5 bases, the J end lost 11 bases, and 13 bases lay between the germline ends. The CDR3 loop is CASSELGDQQFF. CDR3 nucleotide sequence: TGTGCCAGCAGCGAATTAGGGGATCAGCAGTTCTTC.

Comments on this clone: The same CDR3 is also encoded by other DNA sequences in this sample. The CDR3 is CASSPGISGNTIYF. The CDR3 region has the DNA TGCGCCAGCAGCCCAGGAATCTCTGGAAACACCATATATTTT. The chain joins TRBV5-1 to TRBJ1-3, with no clear D. This CDR3 spans 14 amino acids. From germline, CDR1 is SGHRS and CDR2 YFSETQ. Trimming took off 4 bases at V and 0 bases at J, with 8 bases between the two ends. The full variable domain, completed using reference TRBV5-1 and TRBJ1-3, is KAGVTQTPRYLIKTRGQQVTLSCSPISGHRSVSWYQQTPGQGLQFLFEYFSETQRNKGNFPGRFSGRQFSNSRSEMNVSTLELGDSALYLCASSPGISGNTIYFGEGSWLTVV.

For the CDR3, the DNA is TGTGCCAGCGCCAGATCACAGGGCTACGAGCAGTACTTC. This codes for CASARSQGYEQYF. The V call is TRBV5-5, the J call TRBJ2-7; D possibly corresponds to TRBD1 (6 bases). CDR3 size: 13 residues. The V gene lost 7 bases and the J gene lost 3 bases, with 14 bases spanning the gap. Germline CDR1 SGHKS, CDR2 YYEKEE (reference sequence).

The gene calls are TRBV6-6 and TRBJ2-3; no clear D gene. Trimming removed 5 bases from V and 2 bases from J, with 11 bases in between. Germline lookup yields CDR1 MNHNY and CDR2 SVGAGI (reference sequence). The CDR3 extends over 14 amino acids. Here the CDR3 DNA reads TGTGCCAGCAGTCCGGACCTAGTCACAGATACGCAGTATTTT. This translates into CASSPDLVTDTQYF.

Comment on this clone: One end of the junction is discordant with germline, which a read error may explain. The V gene is TRBV6-5, the J gene TRBJ2-7, with D possibly called TRBD1 or TRBD2 (5 bases each). Germline V CDR1 and CDR2: MNHEY, SVGAGI. This CDR3 is 14 amino acids long. CDR3 sequence (DNA): TGTGCCAGCACTCCCCTGGGACCCTCCTACGAGCGGTACTTC. Translated: CASTPLGPSYERYF.

V is TRBV9 and J is TRBJ2-1; perhaps TRBD1 as D (5 bases). The CDR3 loop spans 15 amino acids. The V end lost 0 bases, the J end lost 8 bases, and 15 bases lay between the germline ends. CDR1 and CDR2 (germline): SGDLS, YYNGEE. The CDR3 sequence is CASSVGSRVRDEQFF. In DNA form, the CDR3 reads TGTGCCAGCAGCGTAGGGTCCAGGGTTCGAGATGAGCAGTTCTTC. Together with reference TRBV9 and TRBJ2-1, the CDR3 gives the full variable domain: DSGVTQTPKHLITATGQRVTLRCSPRSGDLSVYWYQQSLDQGLQFLIQYYNGEERAKGNILERFSAQQFPDLHSELNLSSLELGDSALYFCASSVGSRVRDEQFFGPGTRLTVL.

The chain couples TRBV28 to TRBJ2-1, with D possibly matching TRBD2 (6 bases). V lost 4 bases and J lost 3, with 16 bases in between. CDR3 size: 16 residues. Germline V gene data show CDR1 as MDHEN and CDR2 as SYDVKM. The CDR3 nucleotides read TGTGCCAGCAGTTCTTCCTCTGGAGGGAACTACAATGAGCAGTTCTTC. Its protein is CASSSSSGGNYNEQFF. Drawing the rest from reference TRBV28 and TRBJ2-1, the complete variable domain is DVKVTQSSRYLVKRTGEKVFLECVQDMDHENMFWYRQDPGLGLRLIYFSYDVKMKEKGDIPEGYSVSREKKERFSLILESASTNQTSMYLCASSSSSGGNYNEQFFGPGTRLTVL.

The chain joins TRBV20-1 to TRBJ2-7, with a weak D call TRBD2 (6 bases). Germline V gene data show CDR1 as DFQATT and CDR2 as SNEGSKA (reference sequence). The CDR3 covers 11 residues. Between the trimmed V and J ends, which lost 5 bases and 7 bases, there was a span of 12 bases. CDR3 sequence: CSALAGWEQYF. The CDR3 DNA sequence: TGCAGTGCTCTTGCGGGGTGGGAGCAGTACTTC.

The chain is built from TRBV28 and TRBJ2-3, with D possibly being TRBD1 (6 bases). Between the trimmed V and J ends, which lost 4 bases and 0 bases, there was a span of 20 bases. CDR3 length equals 18 residues. From germline, CDR1 is MDHEN and CDR2 SYDVKM. In DNA form, the CDR3 reads TGTGCCAGCAGTTCTTATAAGGACAGTCGCCCCAGCACAGATACGCAGTATTTT. Encoded protein: CASSSYKDSRPSTDTQYF.

The J gene is TRBJ2-1, the V gene TRBV6-6, with no clear D. V was shortened by 0 bases and J by 4 bases, with 10 bases between the two germline ends. CDR1 is MNHNY, CDR2 SVGAGI, per germline (reference sequence). This CDR3 contains 15 residues. The CDR3 here is CASSYSRDLYNEQFF. DNA for the CDR3: TGTGCCAGCAGTTACTCCAGAGACCTTTACAATGAGCAGTTCTTC.

This chain uses TRBV7-3 with TRBJ2-2; 9 bases are shared with TRBD1. Per the germline V gene, CDR1 is SGHTA and CDR2 is FQGTGA. The CDR3 has 16 amino acids. J was trimmed by 4 bases and V by 5 bases; bases with no gene match: 8. The DNA for the CDR3 is TGTGCCAGCAGCCCTAGGACAGGGGATAGCACCGGGGAGCTGTTTTTT. Its translation: CASSPRTGDSTGELFF.

This rearrangement joins TRBV2 to TRBJ2-7, with D hard to call. This CDR3 comprises 13 residues. CDR1 and CDR2 from the germline V gene are SNHLY and FYNNEI. Trimming removed 4 bases from V and 6 bases from J, with 13 bases in between. Here the CDR3 DNA reads TGTGCCAGCAGTGCTTTAGTAGGCAGCGAGCAGTACTTC. Translated, it gives CASSALVGSEQYF.

For this clone: Different DNA sequences within this sample yield the same CDR3. This sequence joins TRBV28 and TRBJ1-1; D gene uncertain. This CDR3 has 14 residues. Germline values: CDR1 MDHEN, CDR2 SYDVKM. The V gene lost 4 bases and the J gene lost 0 bases, with 9 bases spanning the gap. The CDR3 DNA is TGTGCCAGCAGTTCCCCCGGTCTGAACACTGAAGCTTTCTTT. Its translation: CASSSPGLNTEAFF.